This T cell receptor beta chain was found in a study of cytotoxic CD8 clonotypes in ibrutinib-treated CLL. This CDR3 has 12 amino acids. The V gene lost 2 bases and the J gene lost 5 bases, with 7 bases spanning the gap. In germline, CDR1 is SNHLY, CDR2 FYNNEI. Libraries were prepared by immunoSEQ multiplex PCR; TCRdb keeps only in-frame clonotypes and omits some of them. This sample has about 130,000 clones, with approximately 81% found just once. The clonotype originates from a human donor with chronic lymphocytic leukemia. This rearrangement joins TRBV2 to TRBJ2-7; D perhaps matches TRBD1 (5 bases). Sample: PBMCs, taken after 24 months of ibrutinib treatment. CDR3 in DNA: TGTGCCAGCAGTGAATGGGGCGACGAGCAGTACTTC. Its protein is CASSEWGDEQYF.